This T cell receptor (beta chain) originates from a study of PD-1 blockade in mismatch repair-deficient tumors. This clone was counted once. The antigen remains unidentified. Trimming stripped 5 bases from V and 0 bases from J, with 13 bases between. There are 15 residues in the CDR3. Germline values: CDR1 MDHEN, CDR2 SYDVKM. Measured with immunoSEQ multiplex PCR; TCRdb has only the in-frame clones, and not every one. The repertoire holds 25,000 to 30,000 clones, with less than 85% as singletons. Overall study findings and caveats: Rapid post-treatment expansion, then contraction, generally preceding radiologic response, marked tumor-resident clones.

The V call is TRBV28, the J call TRBJ1-1; the D is unclear. The receptor's source is an adult with mismatch repair-deficient cancer. Source: PBMCs, taken before pembrolizumab treatment. This CDR3 reads CASSPPGWLNTEAFF. DNA for the CDR3: TGTGCCAGCAGTCCCCCCGGGTGGTTGAACACTGAAGCTTTCTTT.